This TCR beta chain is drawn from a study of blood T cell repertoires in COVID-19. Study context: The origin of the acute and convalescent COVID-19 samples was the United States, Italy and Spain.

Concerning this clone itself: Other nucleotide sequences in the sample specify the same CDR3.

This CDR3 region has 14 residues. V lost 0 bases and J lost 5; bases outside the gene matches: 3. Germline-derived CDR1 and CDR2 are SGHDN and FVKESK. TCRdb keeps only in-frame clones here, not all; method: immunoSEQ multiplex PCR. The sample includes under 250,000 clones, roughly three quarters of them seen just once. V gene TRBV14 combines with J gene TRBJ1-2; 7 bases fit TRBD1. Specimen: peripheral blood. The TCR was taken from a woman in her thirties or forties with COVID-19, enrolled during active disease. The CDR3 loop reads CASSQERGPYGYTF. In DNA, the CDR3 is TGTGCCAGCAGCCAAGAGAGGGGGCCTTATGGCTACACCTTC. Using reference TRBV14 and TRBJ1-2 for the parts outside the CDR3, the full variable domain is EAGVTQFPSHSVIEKGQTVTLRCDPISGHDNLYWYRRVMGKEIKFLLHFVKESKQDESGMPNNRFLAERTGGTYSTLKVQPAELEDSGVYFCASSQERGPYGYTFGSGTRLTVV.